A selection of T cell receptor beta chains follows, all from one sample in a study of T cells in Graves' hyperthyroidism and ophthalmopathy. TCRdb re-derived calls from the multiplex PCR reads in MiXCR, one entry per CDR3 protein. The sample holds approximately 630,000 distinct CDR3 sequences, around 15% seen once. Sequencing was done on a sample of blood. Receptor source: a woman in her twenties or thirties with Graves' hyperthyroidism. Each CDR3 is given with its conserved first and last residue. A D gene is named only where the DNA matches it firmly. Only part of the rows carry a size: once, few, many, or a class if the clone is expanded.

TRBV29-1,TRBJ1-2,-,-,TGCAGCGTTCACTCAGGGGATGGCTACACCTTC,CSVHSGDGYTF
TRBV6-1,TRBJ1-3,few,TRBD1,TGTGCCAGCAGCAATCGGGACAGGGCTGGAAACACCATATATTTT,CASSNRDRAGNTIYF
TRBV27,TRBJ1-2,many,TRBD1,TGTGCCAGCAGCGACAGGGAAAACTATGGCTACACCTTC,CASSDRENYGYTF
TRBV12-3/TRBV12-4,TRBJ2-7,-,-,TGTGCCAGCAGTTCAACAAAGTCCTACGAGCAGTACTTC,CASSSTKSYEQYF
TRBV6-1,TRBJ1-5,many,TRBD1,TGTGCCAGCAGGAAGGGGGCTGGGGTCTCCAGTCAGCCCCAGCATTTT,CASRKGAGVSSQPQHF
TRBV12-3/TRBV12-4,TRBJ1-5,many,-,TGTGCCAGCAGTTTGGCCAGGGGACGTCAGCCCCAGCATTTT,CASSLARGRQPQHF
TRBV25-1,TRBJ2-6,-,-,TGTGCCAGCAGTTCCCTCGGGGGCGCTGGGGCCAACGTCCTGACTTTC,CASSSLGGAGANVLTF
TRBV7-8,TRBJ2-7,-,-,TGTGCCAGCAGCTTAGAGAGTATAGGGTACTACGAGCAGTACTTC,CASSLESIGYYEQYF
TRBV6-1,TRBJ2-3,many,TRBD1,TGTGCCAGCAGTCCAGGACAGGGAGGCACAGATACGCAGTATTTT,CASSPGQGGTDTQYF
TRBV7-9,TRBJ2-3,many,TRBD2,TGTGCCAGCAGCACCGGGACTAGCGGTTATACGCAGTATTTT,CASSTGTSGYTQYF
TRBV4-1,TRBJ1-1,-,TRBD1,TGCGCCAGCAGCCAAGGACAGGGGCTGAACACTGAAGCTTTCTTT,CASSQGQGLNTEAFF
TRBV5-1,TRBJ1-2,few,-,TGCGCCAGCAGCCGGGGACGGCAGCTCTATGGCTACACCTTC,CASSRGRQLYGYTF
TRBV13,TRBJ1-2,many,TRBD1,TGTGCCAGCAGCCTAGCCGACAGGGACTATGGCTACACCTTC,CASSLADRDYGYTF
TRBV28,TRBJ1-5,few,-,TGTGCCACGGTAAGGGGGGACCAGCCCCAGCATTTT,CATVRGDQPQHF
TRBV7-9,TRBJ2-7,many,-,TGTGCCAGCAGCCCTGGGGGACATTCCTACGAGCAGTACTTC,CASSPGGHSYEQYF
TRBV6-4,TRBJ1-2,few,-,TGTGCCAGCAGTGCCTCTGAGGGACACTATGGCTACACCTTC,CASSASEGHYGYTF
TRBV12-3/TRBV12-4,TRBJ1-4,many,-,TGTGCCAGCAGTTTGCGGGACCGGCGGGAAAAACTGTTTTTT,CASSLRDRREKLFF
TRBV28,TRBJ1-5,many,TRBD1,TGTGCCAGCAGTATGGGACAGGCAAATCAGCCCCAGCATTTT,CASSMGQANQPQHF
TRBV20-1,TRBJ2-4,-,-,TGCAGTGCTCCCAGAGGGGGGGTAAGGAACATTCAGTACTTC,CSAPRGGVRNIQYF
TRBV30,TRBJ2-7,-,-,TGTGCCTGGACCGGGGACCTCTCCTACGAGCAGTACTTC,CAWTGDLSYEQYF
TRBV19,TRBJ1-4,few,-,TGTGCCAGTAGTACAACCGGACATACGAATGAAAAACTGTTTTTT,CASSTTGHTNEKLFF
TRBV27,TRBJ2-7,many,TRBD1,TGTGCCAGCAGCCCCCCCCGGAACCGGGACAGCTACGAGCAGTACTTC,CASSPPRNRDSYEQYF
TRBV12-5,TRBJ2-3,many,TRBD1,TGTGCTAGTGGAATAGGGACAGGTTTAGATACGCAGTATTTT,CASGIGTGLDTQYF
TRBV7-9,TRBJ2-5,few,-,TGTGCCAGCAGCTTAGGGACCTGGGTAAATCGGGAGACCCAGTACTTC,CASSLGTWVNRETQYF
TRBV3-1,TRBJ1-2,many,TRBD1,TGTGCCAGCAGCCAAGATCGCCGGACAGGGGGACCTAACTATGGCTACACCTTC,CASSQDRRTGGPNYGYTF
TRBV2,TRBJ1-5,many,-,TGTGCCAGCAGACAGGGCCCTAATCAGCCCCAGCATTTT,CASRQGPNQPQHF
TRBV6-2/TRBV6-3,TRBJ2-2,few,-,TGTGCCAGCAGTTACGGTCCGGGACCCGGGGAGCTGTTTTTT,CASSYGPGPGELFF
TRBV4-1,TRBJ2-5,many,-,TGCGCCAGCAGCCAAGCCCCGGTAACCCAAGAGACCCAGTACTTC,CASSQAPVTQETQYF
TRBV5-6,TRBJ2-5,-,-,TGTGCCAGCAGCTTGGTGTATAGCCAAGAGACCCAGTACTTC,CASSLVYSQETQYF
TRBV20-1,TRBJ2-7,-,TRBD2,TGCAGTGCTAGAGCGGGAGGGCTCGAGCAGTACTTC,CSARAGGLEQYF
TRBV11-2,TRBJ1-2,-,TRBD1,TGTGCCAGCAGCCCGAACACTGGACAGGCTGGTCGTGGCTACACCTTC,CASSPNTGQAGRGYTF
TRBV28,TRBJ2-7,-,TRBD2,TGTGCCAGCACCTTAGCGGGAGTTAGCTACGAGCAGTACTTC,CASTLAGVSYEQYF
TRBV18,TRBJ1-2,-,-,TGTGCCAGCTCACCACGCCAGGTTGACTATGGCTACACCTTC,CASSPRQVDYGYTF
TRBV28,TRBJ1-4,-,-,TGTGCCAGCAGTCCCGGGTCACCGGGGAATGAAAAACTGTTTTTT,CASSPGSPGNEKLFF
TRBV10-3,TRBJ2-5,many,-,TGTGCCATCAGTGGGTACTCTAGCCAAGAGACCCAGTACTTC,CAISGYSSQETQYF
TRBV29-1,TRBJ1-1,-,TRBD1,TGCAGCGCCAGGACAGGGGGTAACACTGAAGCTTTCTTT,CSARTGGNTEAFF
TRBV2,TRBJ2-1,many,-,TGTGCCAGCAGTGGGCCCTACAATGAGCAGTTCTTC,CASSGPYNEQFF
TRBV7-2,TRBJ2-7,many,TRBD2,TGTGCCAGCAGCTTAAGCGGGAGGTTGGGGGAGCAGTACTTC,CASSLSGRLGEQYF
TRBV27,TRBJ2-7,many,-,TGTGCCAGCAGTACTCGACTGGATACCTACGAGCAGTACTTC,CASSTRLDTYEQYF
TRBV11-2,TRBJ2-7,many,-,TGTGCCAGCAGCTCGGGATTCTCGAACTACGAGCAGTACTTC,CASSSGFSNYEQYF
TRBV12-5,TRBJ2-7,many,-,TGTGCTAGTGGTTTGGCGAGTCGTCGTAGCGACGAGCAGTACTTC,CASGLASRRSDEQYF
TRBV11-2,TRBJ2-1,-,-,TGTGTCAGCAGCTGGGTCTACAATGAGCAGTTCTTC,CVSSWVYNEQFF
TRBV7-3,TRBJ2-1,many,-,TGTGCCAGCAGCCCCCTTAGGGGCCCGGGCAATGAGCAGTTCTTC,CASSPLRGPGNEQFF
TRBV25-1,TRBJ1-4,few,TRBD1,TGTGCCAGCAGTGAATTAGGACAGGGCACTCAAAAACTGTTTTTT,CASSELGQGTQKLFF
TRBV27,TRBJ1-2,many,TRBD1,TGTGCCAGCAGTTTATTCGGGACAGGGTACTATGGCTACACCTTC,CASSLFGTGYYGYTF
TRBV6-2/TRBV6-3,TRBJ2-5,-,TRBD1,TGTGCCAGCAGTGACCGGGACAGGGGGCTTCGGCAAGAGACCCAGTACTTC,CASSDRDRGLRQETQYF
TRBV5-1,TRBJ1-2,few,TRBD1,TGCGCCAGCAGCTCCACAGGGGGCATGGGCTACACCTTC,CASSSTGGMGYTF
TRBV9,TRBJ2-2,-,-,TGTGCCAGCAGCGCCCCGGGACTCTACACCGGGGAGCTGTTTTTT,CASSAPGLYTGELFF
TRBV20-1,TRBJ2-5,many,-,TGCAGTGCTTCCGGGAGCGGGCAAGAGACCCAGTACTTC,CSASGSGQETQYF
TRBV9,TRBJ2-1,many,-,TGTGCCAGCAGCGGTAGCCACTACAATGAGCAGTTCTTC,CASSGSHYNEQFF